A selection of T cell receptor beta chains follows, all from one sample in a study of blood T cell repertoires in COVID-19. Data came from immunoSEQ multiplex PCR; TCRdb stores just in-frame clones and leaves some out. The table has a few hundred thousand clones, 75% to 85% seen once; the top ten hold roughly 13%. The sample comprised peripheral blood. These receptors all stem from a human donor in a cohort sampled during active COVID-19. The CDR3 runs from the conserved cysteine through the conserved F or W. A D gene is named only where the DNA matches it firmly. The size of a clone is reported for some rows only, either as once, few or many, or as a class for expanded clones.

size	V	J	D	CDR3	DNA
NA	TRBV3-1/TRBV3-2	TRBJ1-4	TRBD1	CASSQMTGGAEKLFF	TGTGCCAGCAGCCAGATGACAGGGGGCGCAGAAAAACTGTTTTTT
NA	TRBV4-3	TRBJ1-1	NA	CASSQDVVRFWTRNTEAFF	TGCGCCAGCAGCCAAGATGTGGTGCGCTTCTGGACAAGAAACACTGAAGCTTTCTTT
NA	TRBV3-1/TRBV3-2	TRBJ1-2	NA	CASSRDNSGTNYGYTF	TGTGCCAGCAGCCGGGACAACTCGGGAACTAACTATGGCTACACCTTC
once	TRBV5-1	TRBJ1-3	NA	CASSLAGGVFGNTIYF	TGCGCCAGCAGCTTGGCCGGAGGGGTCTTTGGAAACACCATATATTTT
NA	TRBV28	TRBJ2-3	TRBD1	CASSTSGQGADTQYF	TGTGCCAGCAGCACCTCGGGACAGGGGGCCGATACGCAGTATTTT
NA	TRBV7-3	TRBJ2-4	NA	CASSLTGQTTLAKNIQYF	TGTGCCAGCAGCTTAACGGGCCAGACCACTCTAGCCAAAAACATTCAGTACTTC
few	TRBV2	TRBJ2-2	NA	CASRATGFTGELFF	TGTGCCAGCAGGGCCACAGGCTTCACCGGGGAGCTGTTTTTT
few	TRBV10-2	TRBJ2-7	TRBD2	CASGRGGPSYEQYF	TGCGCCAGCGGCCGGGGGGGACCTTCCTACGAGCAGTACTTC
once	TRBV4-2	TRBJ1-3	NA	CASSQSVWGNTIYF	TGTGCCAGCAGCCAATCAGTTTGGGGAAACACCATATATTTT
NA	TRBV28	TRBJ2-5	NA	CASRGPEGETQYF	TGTGCCAGCAGAGGGCCTGAGGGAGAGACCCAGTACTTC
NA	TRBV11-2	TRBJ1-1	TRBD1	CASSLDRRQGVTEAFF	TGTGCCAGCAGCTTAGATCGGAGACAGGGGGTTACTGAAGCTTTCTTT
NA	TRBV29-1	TRBJ2-3	NA	CSVEVSRQSTDTQYF	TGCAGCGTTGAAGTAAGCCGACAATCCACAGATACGCAGTATTTT
NA	TRBV28	TRBJ2-7	NA	CASSLYADEQYF	TGTGCCAGCAGTTTGTACGCGGACGAGCAGTACTTC
NA	TRBV5-6	TRBJ1-2	TRBD1	CASSLTGAGGYTF	TGTGCCAGCAGCTTAACAGGGGCGGGTGGCTACACCTTC
NA	TRBV19	TRBJ1-1	TRBD1	CASSTRPGTGRINTEAFF	TGTGCCAGTAGTACCAGGCCCGGGACAGGGAGAATCAACACTGAAGCTTTCTTT
NA	TRBV9	TRBJ1-1	TRBD1	CASSVALGQGNTEAFF	TGTGCCAGCAGCGTAGCCCTGGGACAGGGGAACACTGAAGCTTTCTTT
NA	TRBV19	TRBJ1-1	NA	CASSITSGAGDTEAFF	TGTGCCAGTAGTATAACTTCAGGGGCGGGTGACACTGAAGCTTTCTTT
NA	TRBV24-1	TRBJ2-2	TRBD1	CATNGQGRSGELFF	TGTGCCACCAACGGACAGGGGAGGTCCGGGGAGCTGTTTTTT
NA	TRBV11-3	TRBJ2-1	NA	CASSLDSSSYNEQFF	TGTGCCAGCAGTTTGGACTCGAGCTCCTACAATGAGCAGTTCTTC
few	TRBV20-1	TRBJ2-7	NA	CSASWDNYEQYF	TGCAGTGCTAGTTGGGACAACTACGAGCAGTACTTC
NA	TRBV7-2	TRBJ1-3	NA	CASSQERGTIYF	TGTGCCAGCAGCCAAGAACGCGGCACCATATATTTT
few	TRBV7-2	TRBJ1-2	NA	CASSLVWGQGYTF	TGTGCCAGCAGCTTAGTGTGGGGGCAAGGCTACACCTTC
once	TRBV4-1	TRBJ2-1	TRBD1	CASSQDRGQTYNEQFF	TGCGCCAGCAGCCAAGACAGGGGGCAAACATACAATGAGCAGTTCTTC
NA	TRBV12-3/TRBV12-4	TRBJ1-3	NA	CASNLSSGNTIYF	TGTGCCAGCAATCTGAGCTCTGGAAACACCATATATTTT